This TCR beta chain was found in a study of T cells in Graves' hyperthyroidism and ophthalmopathy. Whole-study context: Before treatment of any kind, peripheral blood was taken at initial diagnosis. Whole-study results and caveats: A model of 13 V-J pairs discriminated ophthalmopathy from stable hyperthyroidism. Peripheral blood also featured most of the thyroid clonotypes expanded above 0.001. A median approximately 6.8 months before onset, the model predicted ophthalmopathy.

The CDR3 totals 14 residues. The germline V gene has CDR1 SNHLY and CDR2 FYNNEI. The V gene end was trimmed by 7 bases and the J gene end by 12 bases; junction bases not matched to a gene: 10. Amplified regions were TCR beta CDR3 sequences from RNA transcripts. Primed by the HTBI set, a first-round RT-PCR was run on the TCR CDR3. A single record per CDR3 protein comes from TCRdb applying MiXCR to the multiplex PCR reads. The table has 200,000 to 250,000 distinct CDR3 sequences, 17% seen once. There are many counts of this clonotype. The antigen is not known. This may be a read error: a much more frequent sequence differs by one nucleotide.

This receptor was identified in a man aged 50-59 years with Graves' hyperthyroidism. The V and J genes are TRBV2 and TRBJ2-1; 12 positions match TRBD1. The source material was blood. The CDR3 here is CASTRDRGLHGQFF. The CDR3 coding sequence is TGTGCCAGCACGCGGGACAGGGGGCTCCATGGGCAGTTCTTC.